This paragraph reports one TCR beta chain. CDR3 length equals 14 residues. Germline assignment: CDR1 LGHNT and CDR2 FRNRAP. With 3 bases removed from V and 1 base from J, the gap between germline ends came to 7 bases. This sample is drawn from a study of identifying expanded T cells in peripheral blood. Sequencing was performed with immunoSEQ multiplex PCR; in TCRdb, only in-frame clones are kept and a portion is missing. The repertoire includes 100,000 to 110,000 clones, approximately 88% of them detected once, and more than 5.5% sits in the top ten. This clonotype originated in a person aged 18-70 years in good health. The chain carries TRBV12-5 and TRBJ1-3; D unclear. Material: blood. The CDR3 coding sequence is TGTGCTAGTGGTTTTTTTGGTTCTGGAAACACCATATATTTT. Its translation: CASGFFGSGNTIYF.